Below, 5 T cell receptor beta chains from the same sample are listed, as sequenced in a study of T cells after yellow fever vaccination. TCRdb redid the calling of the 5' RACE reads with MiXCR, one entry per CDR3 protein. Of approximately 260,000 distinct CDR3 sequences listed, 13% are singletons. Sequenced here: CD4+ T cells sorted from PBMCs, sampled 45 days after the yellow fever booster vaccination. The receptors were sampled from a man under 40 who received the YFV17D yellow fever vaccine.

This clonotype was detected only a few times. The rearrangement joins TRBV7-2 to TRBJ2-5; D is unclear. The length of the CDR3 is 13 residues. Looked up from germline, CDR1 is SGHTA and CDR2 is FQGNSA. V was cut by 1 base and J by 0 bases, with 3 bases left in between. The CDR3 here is CASSLGDQETQYF. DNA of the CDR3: TGTGCCAGCAGCTTAGGGGACCAAGAGACCCAGTACTTC.

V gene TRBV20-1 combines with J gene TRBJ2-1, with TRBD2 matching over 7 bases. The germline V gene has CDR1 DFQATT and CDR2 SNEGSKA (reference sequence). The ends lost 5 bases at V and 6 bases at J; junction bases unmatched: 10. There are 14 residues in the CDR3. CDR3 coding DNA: TGCAGTGCTGTTCTAGCGGTAGCAGGCAATGAGCAGTTCTTC. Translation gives CSAVLAVAGNEQFF.

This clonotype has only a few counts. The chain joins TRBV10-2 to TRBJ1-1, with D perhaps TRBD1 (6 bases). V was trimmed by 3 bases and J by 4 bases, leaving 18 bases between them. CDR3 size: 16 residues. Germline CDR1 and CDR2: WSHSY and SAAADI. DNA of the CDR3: TGCGCCAGCAGTGATTTCAGGGCAGGGGTGGGCACTGAAGCTTTCTTT. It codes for CASSDFRAGVGTEAFF.

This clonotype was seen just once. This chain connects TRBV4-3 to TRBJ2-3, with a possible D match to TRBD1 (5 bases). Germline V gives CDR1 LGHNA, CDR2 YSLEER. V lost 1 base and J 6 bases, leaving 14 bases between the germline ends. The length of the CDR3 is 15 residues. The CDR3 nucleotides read TGCGCCAGCAGCCAAGTCCCGCAGGGTGGGGATACGCAGTATTTT. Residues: CASSQVPQGGDTQYF.

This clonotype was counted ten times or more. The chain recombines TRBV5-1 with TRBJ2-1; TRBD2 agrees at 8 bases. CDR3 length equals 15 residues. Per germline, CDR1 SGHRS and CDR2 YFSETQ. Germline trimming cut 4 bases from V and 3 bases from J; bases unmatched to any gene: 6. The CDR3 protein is CASSPQREFYNEQFF. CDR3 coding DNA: TGCGCCAGCAGCCCACAGCGGGAGTTCTACAATGAGCAGTTCTTC.